These 15 T cell receptor beta chains came from one sample sequenced in a study of CD8 T cells in Susac syndrome. 0.5 to 1 ug RNA was reverse transcribed with random hexamers. TCRdb re-called the immunoSEQ multiplex PCR reads through MiXCR, storing one row per CDR3 protein. This sample carries about 150,000 distinct CDR3 sequences, approximately 95% of them seen once, and the ten largest clones take 0.16%. Material for sequencing was CD4+ T cells from PBMCs. Every receptor here comes from a human donor with Susac syndrome.

The chain joins TRBV12-3 or TRBV12-4 to TRBJ2-1; no definite D call. Between the trimmed V and J ends, which lost 5 bases and 4 bases, there was a span of 12 bases. This CDR3 region has 14 residues. Here the CDR3 reads CASSTRQIYNEQFF. CDR3 in DNA: TGTGCCAGCAGTACCAGGCAGATATACAATGAGCAGTTCTTC.

The chain uses TRBV5-1 and TRBJ2-1; possibly TRBD1 or TRBD2 for D (5 bases each). The CDR3 loop spans 16 amino acids. From germline, CDR1 is SGHRS and CDR2 YFSETQ. Trimming cost V 0 bases and J 5 bases, with 15 bases left between them. The CDR3 loop is CASSLVSDGTHNEQFF. The DNA for the CDR3 is TGCGCCAGCAGCTTGGTCTCCGACGGGACCCACAATGAGCAGTTCTTC. The full variable domain, completed using reference TRBV5-1 and TRBJ2-1, is KAGVTQTPRYLIKTRGQQVTLSCSPISGHRSVSWYQQTPGQGLQFLFEYFSETQRNKGNFPGRFSGRQFSNSRSEMNVSTLELGDSALYLCASSLVSDGTHNEQFFGPGTRLTVL.

The V and J genes are TRBV29-1 and TRBJ1-1, with 9 positions matching TRBD1. Looked up from germline, CDR1 is SQVTM and CDR2 is ANQGSEA. Germline trimming cut 7 bases from V and 6 bases from J; bases unmatched to any gene: 9. The CDR3 covers 13 residues. Written as DNA, the CDR3 is TGCAGCGGTAAAACAGGGGGCTATCCTGAAGCTTTCTTT. Its protein product is CSGKTGGYPEAFF.

This sequence joins TRBV29-1 and TRBJ2-5, with 8 bases matching TRBD1. Germline V gene data show CDR1 as SQVTM and CDR2 as ANQGSEA. V was pared by 7 bases and J by 4 bases, with 2 bases of the junction left unmatched. The CDR3 totals 11 residues. The CDR3 loop reads CSGDRGETQYF. The CDR3 bases are TGCAGCGGTGACAGGGGAGAGACCCAGTACTTC.

This clonotype occurred a few times. The chain links TRBV29-1 to TRBJ1-1; D is undetermined. V lost 4 bases to trimming and J lost 0 bases, with 6 bases between them. Germline V gives CDR1 SQVTM, CDR2 ANQGSEA. The CDR3 totals 12 residues. The CDR3: CSVGGVNTEAFF. DNA of the CDR3: TGCAGCGTTGGCGGGGTGAACACTGAAGCTTTCTTT. The full variable domain, in which reference TRBV29-1 and TRBJ1-1 provide the parts outside the CDR3, is SAVISQKPSRDICQRGTSLTIQCQVDSQVTMMFWYRQQPGQSLTLIATANQGSEATYESGFVIDKFPISRPNLTFSTLTVSNMSPEDSSIYLCSVGGVNTEAFFGQGTRLTVV.

This chain joins TRBV12-3 or TRBV12-4 and TRBJ2-7; 11 nucleotides line up with TRBD2. The CDR3 consists of 14 residues. The V segment lost 5 bases and the J segment 2 bases; nucleotides outside the gene matches: 2. The CDR3 is CASSQLAGAYEQYF. The CDR3 DNA follows: TGTGCCAGCAGTCAACTAGCGGGGGCCTACGAGCAGTACTTC.

The CDR3 loop is CSAIQGGREQYF. For the CDR3, the DNA is TGCAGTGCTATTCAGGGAGGTCGGGAGCAGTACTTC. V usage is TRBV20-1 and J usage is TRBJ2-7, with D perhaps TRBD2 (6 bases). Germline V lookup: CDR1 DFQATT, CDR2 SNEGSKA (reference sequence). CDR3 length: 12 residues. V was cut by 4 bases and J by 7 bases, with 14 bases left in between.

This clonotype occurred once. The V gene is TRBV20-1, the J gene TRBJ1-2; D is unclear. Between the trimmed V and J ends, which lost 1 base and 6 bases, there was a span of 9 bases. Germline CDR1 and CDR2: DFQATT and SNEGSKA (reference sequence). This CDR3 has 12 amino acids. The CDR3: CSARGFGDGYTF. The CDR3 coding sequence is TGCAGTGCTAGAGGGTTTGGGGATGGCTACACCTTC.

This clonotype was detected once. The chain couples TRBV23-1 to TRBJ1-6; D is unresolved. Being an ORF, TRBV23-1 has a function that is uncertain. The CDR3 runs 14 residues. V lost 6 bases and J lost 6, with 12 bases in between. The CDR3 reads CASRPNTPNSPLHF. In nucleotides, the CDR3 is TGCGCCAGCAGGCCGAATACTCCTAATTCACCCCTCCACTTT.

V is TRBV5-4 and J is TRBJ2-5; D may be TRBD2 (6 bases). With 3 bases removed from V and 7 bases from J, the gap between germline ends came to 7 bases. Germline CDR1 reads SGHNT; CDR2 reads YYREEE (reference sequence). CDR3 size: 11 residues. DNA of the CDR3: TGTGCCAGCAGCTGGGGAGGGACCCAGTACTTC. Translation: CASSWGGTQYF.

The chain couples TRBV7-2 to TRBJ2-3; D gene unclear. The CDR3 covers 13 residues. V was cut by 7 bases and J by 0 bases, with 8 bases left in between. Germline CDR1 SGHTA, CDR2 FQGNSA. The CDR3: CASTFASTDTQYF. The CDR3 DNA is TGTGCCAGCACCTTCGCAAGCACAGATACGCAGTATTTT.

V is TRBV7-2 and J is TRBJ2-3; the D gene is possibly TRBD2 (5 bases). Trimming cost V 2 bases and J 5 bases, with 11 bases left between them. The CDR3 sequence is 14 residues long. The germline V gene has CDR1 SGHTA and CDR2 FQGNSA. CDR3 DNA sequence: TGTGCCAGCAGCTTAATGCGGGTTGGAGATACGCAGTATTTT. Protein sequence: CASSLMRVGDTQYF.

This clonotype was counted a few times. The rearrangement joins TRBV29-1 to TRBJ1-1; the D gene is possibly TRBD1 (5 bases). The V end was cut by 6 bases, the J end by 3 bases, with 5 bases between. This CDR3 contains 10 residues. The germline CDR1 and CDR2 sequences are SQVTM and ANQGSEA. The chain's CDR3 is CSVRDTEAFF. The DNA for the CDR3 is TGCAGCGTCAGGGACACTGAAGCTTTCTTT.

This chain's CDR3 is CSVPPRDRPHEQYF. In DNA form, the CDR3 reads TGCAGTGTCCCCCCCCGGGACAGGCCCCACGAGCAGTACTTC. This sequence joins TRBV20-1 and TRBJ2-7; 8 nucleotides line up with TRBD1. The V and J ends lost 7 bases and 5 bases, in that order; junction bases with no gene match: 13. This CDR3 contains 14 residues. Germline V lookup: CDR1 DFQATT, CDR2 SNEGSKA (reference sequence).

This sequence joins TRBV29-1 and TRBJ1-1, with D uncertain. Germline CDR1 is SQVTM and CDR2 is ANQGSEA. The length of the CDR3 is 13 residues. V shed 3 bases and J shed 5 bases, with 13 bases lying between them. CDR3 bases: TGCAGCGTTGAGGTCGCGCTTTGGACTGAAGCTTTCTTT. Its protein is CSVEVALWTEAFF.